Shown below are 2 T cell receptor beta chains from a single sample sequenced in a study of shared clonotypes between healthy human individuals. Clones were sequenced by immunoSEQ multiplex PCR, and TCRdb holds only the in-frame ones, with some missing. The repertoire holds about 2,100,000 clones, with about 93% as singletons. Selected positively for CCR7 and CD45RO-negative, naive CD8 cells excluded terminally differentiated effector memory CD45RA+ cells. What was sequenced was naive CD8+ T cells from PBMCs. All receptors come from a man aged 18 to 29 in good health. Some clones in this sample may be carry-over from other donors' samples.

The gene calls are TRBV29-1 and TRBJ2-3; D possibly matches TRBD1 or TRBD2 (5 bases each). V lost 0 bases to trimming and J lost 6 bases, with 13 bases between them. The germline CDR1 and CDR2 sequences are SQVTM and ANQGSEA. The CDR3 runs 14 residues. CDR3 DNA sequence: TGCAGCGTTGAAGAGGTGGGGCGCGGGGATACGCAGTATTTT. Translation: CSVEEVGRGDTQYF.

This clone has only a few counts. The chain uses TRBV29-1 and TRBJ1-1; D not certain. Germline V gives CDR1 SQVTM, CDR2 ANQGSEA. V lost 3 bases to trimming and J lost 6 bases, with 5 bases between them. This CDR3 comprises 10 residues. The CDR3: CSVEVPEAFF. The CDR3 nucleotides are TGCAGCGTTGAGGTCCCTGAAGCTTTCTTT. The full variable domain, its missing parts supplied by reference TRBV29-1 and TRBJ1-1, is SAVISQKPSRDICQRGTSLTIQCQVDSQVTMMFWYRQQPGQSLTLIATANQGSEATYESGFVIDKFPISRPNLTFSTLTVSNMSPEDSSIYLCSVEVPEAFFGQGTRLTVV.